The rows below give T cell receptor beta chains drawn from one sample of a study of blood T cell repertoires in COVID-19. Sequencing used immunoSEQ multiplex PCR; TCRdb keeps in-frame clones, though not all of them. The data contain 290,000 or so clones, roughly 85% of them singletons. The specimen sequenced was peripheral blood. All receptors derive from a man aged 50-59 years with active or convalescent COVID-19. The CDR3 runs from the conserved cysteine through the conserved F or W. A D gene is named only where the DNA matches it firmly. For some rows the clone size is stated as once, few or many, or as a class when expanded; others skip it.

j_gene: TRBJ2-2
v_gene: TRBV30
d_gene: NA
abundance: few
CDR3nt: TGTGCCTGGAGACCGGGACTTACAACTGGGGAGCTGTTTTTT
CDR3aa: CAWRPGLTTGELFF

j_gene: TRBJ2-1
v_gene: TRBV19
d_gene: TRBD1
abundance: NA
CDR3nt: TGTGCCAGTAGTGGCGACAGGGTAAGGTACAATGAGCAGTTCTTC
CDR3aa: CASSGDRVRYNEQFF

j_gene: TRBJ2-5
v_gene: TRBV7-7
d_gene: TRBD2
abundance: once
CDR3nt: TGTGCCAGCAGCACCGGGACTAGCGGCGAGACCCAGTACTTC
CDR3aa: CASSTGTSGETQYF

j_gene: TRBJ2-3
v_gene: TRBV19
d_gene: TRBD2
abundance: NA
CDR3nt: TGTGCCAGTAGTGACCCGGGACTAGCGGCTAGCACAGATACGCAGTATTTT
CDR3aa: CASSDPGLAASTDTQYF

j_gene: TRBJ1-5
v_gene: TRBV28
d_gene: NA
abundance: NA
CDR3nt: TGTGCCAGCAGTTTAAAGGGGTTAGGGAGCAATCAGCCCCAGCATTTT
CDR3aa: CASSLKGLGSNQPQHF

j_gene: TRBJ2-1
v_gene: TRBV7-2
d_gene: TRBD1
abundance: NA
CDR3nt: TGTGCCAGCAGCTTACCATCCCGACAGGGAGTCCGCTACAATGAGCAGTTCTTC
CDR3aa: CASSLPSRQGVRYNEQFF

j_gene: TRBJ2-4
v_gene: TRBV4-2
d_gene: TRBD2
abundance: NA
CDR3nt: TGTGCCAGCAGCCAAGAGTATGGGGGAGGGCCGAGCAAAAACATTCAGTACTTC
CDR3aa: CASSQEYGGGPSKNIQYF

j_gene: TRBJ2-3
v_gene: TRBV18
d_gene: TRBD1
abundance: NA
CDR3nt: TGTGCCAGCTCACCACGACCGGGACAGGGTTCGACAGATACGCAGTATTTT
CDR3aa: CASSPRPGQGSTDTQYF

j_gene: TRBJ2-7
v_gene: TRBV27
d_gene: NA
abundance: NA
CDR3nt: TGTGCCAGCAGGTCCCCAGGCCTACCCGAGCAGTACTTC
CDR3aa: CASRSPGLPEQYF

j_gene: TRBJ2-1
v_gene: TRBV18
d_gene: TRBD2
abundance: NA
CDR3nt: TGTGCCAGCTCACCCTCGAGAGCGGGAGTTAGGGAGCAGTTCTTC
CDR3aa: CASSPSRAGVREQFF

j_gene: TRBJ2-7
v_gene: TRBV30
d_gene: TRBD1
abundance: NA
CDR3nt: TGTGCCTGGAGACCATCAACAGGGGTAGTAGAGCAGTACTTC
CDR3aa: CAWRPSTGVVEQYF

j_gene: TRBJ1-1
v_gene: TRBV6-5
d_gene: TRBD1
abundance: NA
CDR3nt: TGTGCCAGCAGGACAGGGGGCCAGGGGAACACTGAAGCTTTCTTT
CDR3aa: CASRTGGQGNTEAFF

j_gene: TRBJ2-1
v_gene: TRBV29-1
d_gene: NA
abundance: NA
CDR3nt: TGCAGCGGGCGTAAAGTAGCGATCGGCGCCAATGAGCAGTTCTTC
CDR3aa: CSGRKVAIGANEQFF

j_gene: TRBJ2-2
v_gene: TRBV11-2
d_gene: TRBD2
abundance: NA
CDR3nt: TGTGCCAGCAGCTTAGAACGGGAGGGTGACACCGGGGAGCTGTTTTTT
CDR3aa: CASSLEREGDTGELFF

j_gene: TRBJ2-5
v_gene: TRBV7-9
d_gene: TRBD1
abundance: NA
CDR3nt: TGTGCCAGCACTGACAGGGTCCGCGAGACCCAGTACTTC
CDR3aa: CASTDRVRETQYF

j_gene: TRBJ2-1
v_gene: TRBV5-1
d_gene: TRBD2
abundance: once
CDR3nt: TGCGCCAGCACGGGACTAGCGGGAGTGCCCAATGAGCAGTTCTTC
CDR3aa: CASTGLAGVPNEQFF

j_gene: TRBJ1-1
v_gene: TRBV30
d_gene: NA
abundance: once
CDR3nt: TGTGCCTGGATGGCCGGACTCTACACTGAAGCTTTCTTT
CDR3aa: CAWMAGLYTEAFF

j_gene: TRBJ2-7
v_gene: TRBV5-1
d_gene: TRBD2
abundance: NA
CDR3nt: TGCGCCAGCAGCTTGTTCGCGGGAGGGCCTGGGGAGCAGTACTTC
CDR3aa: CASSLFAGGPGEQYF

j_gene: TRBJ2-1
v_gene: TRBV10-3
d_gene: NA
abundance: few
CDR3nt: TGTGCCATCAGTTCTAGCACAAGCTCCTACAATGAGCAGTTCTTC
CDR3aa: CAISSSTSSYNEQFF

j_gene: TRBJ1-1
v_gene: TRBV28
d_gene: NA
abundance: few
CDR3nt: TGTGCCAGCAGTTTGGCCGGGGACACCCGTGAAGCTTTCTTT
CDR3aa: CASSLAGDTREAFF

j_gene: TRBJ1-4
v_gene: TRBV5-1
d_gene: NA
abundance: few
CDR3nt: TGCGCCAGCAGCTTGAGCGGAGGCAGGGGCCCACGCGAAAAACTGTTTTTT
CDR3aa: CASSLSGGRGPREKLFF

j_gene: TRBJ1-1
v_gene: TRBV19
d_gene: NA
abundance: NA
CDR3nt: TGTGCCGCGGGGGGACGGACTGAAGCTTTCTTT
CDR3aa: CAAGGRTEAFF

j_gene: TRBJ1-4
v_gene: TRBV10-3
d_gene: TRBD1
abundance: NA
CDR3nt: TGTGCCATTCAGGACAGGGGTAATGAAAAACTGTTTTTT
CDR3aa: CAIQDRGNEKLFF

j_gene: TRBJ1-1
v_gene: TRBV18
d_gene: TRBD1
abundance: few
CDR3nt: TGTGCCAGCTCACCATCGCCCGGACAGGGACTCACTGAAGCTTTCTTT
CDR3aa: CASSPSPGQGLTEAFF

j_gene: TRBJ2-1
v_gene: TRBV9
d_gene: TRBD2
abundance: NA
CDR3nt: TGTGCCAGCAGCGGCTTAGCGGGAGGGCAGGTAGGCAATGAGCAGTTCTTC
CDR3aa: CASSGLAGGQVGNEQFF

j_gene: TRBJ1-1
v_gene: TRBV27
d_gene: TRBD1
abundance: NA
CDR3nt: TGTGCCAGCAGAATACAGGGGGCTGCTGAAGCTTTCTTT
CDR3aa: CASRIQGAAEAFF

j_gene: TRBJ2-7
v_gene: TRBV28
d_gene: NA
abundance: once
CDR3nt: TGTGCCATAGGAAGGATGGGGAGAGAGCAGTACTTC
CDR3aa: CAIGRMGREQYF

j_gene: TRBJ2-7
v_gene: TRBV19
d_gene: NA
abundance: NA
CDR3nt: TGTGCCAGTAGTATATCAGTGCCAACCTACGAGCAGTACTTC
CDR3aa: CASSISVPTYEQYF

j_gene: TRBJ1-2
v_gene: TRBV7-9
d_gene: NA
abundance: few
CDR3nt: TGTGCCAGCAGCTTCGGGGGTTGGGAAGCTAACTATGGCTACACCTTC
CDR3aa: CASSFGGWEANYGYTF

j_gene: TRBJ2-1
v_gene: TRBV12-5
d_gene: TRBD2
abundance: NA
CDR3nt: TGTGCTAGTGGTTTGGCCTCAACCGGGACTAGACCACCTGAGCAGTTCTTC
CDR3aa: CASGLASTGTRPPEQFF

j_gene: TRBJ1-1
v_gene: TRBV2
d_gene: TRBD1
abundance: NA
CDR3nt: TGTGCCAGCAGCTTAGCAGGGGGGAACACTGAAGCTTTCTTT
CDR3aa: CASSLAGGNTEAFF

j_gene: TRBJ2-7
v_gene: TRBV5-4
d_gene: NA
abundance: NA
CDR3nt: TGTGCCAGCAGCCCCGGACAGCTTTCATACGAGCAGTACTTC
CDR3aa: CASSPGQLSYEQYF

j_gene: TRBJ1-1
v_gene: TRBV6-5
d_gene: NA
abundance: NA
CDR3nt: TGTGCCAGCAGTCGGACAGTCACTGAAGCTTTCTTT
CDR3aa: CASSRTVTEAFF

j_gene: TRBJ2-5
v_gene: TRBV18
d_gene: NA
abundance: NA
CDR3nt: TGTGCCAGCTCACCACCGGGGGCGCCGGGGGAGACCCAGTACTTC
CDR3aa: CASSPPGAPGETQYF

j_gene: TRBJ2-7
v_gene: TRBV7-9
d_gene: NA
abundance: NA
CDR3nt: TGTGCCAGCAGCTTCGCCCGCCGGGGGGAGCAGTACTTC
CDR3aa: CASSFARRGEQYF

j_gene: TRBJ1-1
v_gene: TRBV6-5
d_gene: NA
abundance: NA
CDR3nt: TGTGCCAGCAGTTATTCAAGTCGGAGTTTTGAAGCTTTCTTT
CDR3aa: CASSYSSRSFEAFF

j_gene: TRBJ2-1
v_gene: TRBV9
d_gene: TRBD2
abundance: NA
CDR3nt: TGTGCCAGCAGCGTAGAAGCTAGCGGGAGCCTCAATGAGCAGTTCTTC
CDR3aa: CASSVEASGSLNEQFF